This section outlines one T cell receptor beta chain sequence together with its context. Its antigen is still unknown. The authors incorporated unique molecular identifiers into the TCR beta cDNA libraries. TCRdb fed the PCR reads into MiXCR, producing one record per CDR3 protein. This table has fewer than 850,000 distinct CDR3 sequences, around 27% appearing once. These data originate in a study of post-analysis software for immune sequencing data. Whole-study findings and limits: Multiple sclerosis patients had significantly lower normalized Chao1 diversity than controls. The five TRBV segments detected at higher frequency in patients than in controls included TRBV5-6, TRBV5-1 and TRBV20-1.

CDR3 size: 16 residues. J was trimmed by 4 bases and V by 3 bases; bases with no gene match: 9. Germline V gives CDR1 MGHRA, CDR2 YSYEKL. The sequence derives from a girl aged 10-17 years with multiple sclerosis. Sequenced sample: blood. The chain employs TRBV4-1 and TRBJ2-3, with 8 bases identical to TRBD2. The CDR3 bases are TGCGCCAGCAGCCATCCGGCGGGGGGCCGCCCAGATACGCAGTATTTT. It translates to CASSHPAGGRPDTQYF.